This TCR beta chain comes out of a study of T cell responses to AZD1222 COVID-19 vaccine. Study-wide results and limits: Elevations in Spike-specific TCR breadth and depth followed administration of two AZD1222 doses.

With regard to this clone: The antigen is not known.

The repertoire was sequenced with immunoSEQ multiplex PCR; TCRdb's copy has only in-frame clones and lacks some. The data contain tens of thousands of clones, over 80% of them singletons. The sample in question was peripheral blood, obtained 28 days after the second AZD1222 dose. The sequence derives from an adult who received the AZD1222 COVID-19 vaccine.

The chain's CDR3 is CASSSRDRVPNIQYF. The CDR3 DNA follows: TGTGCCAGCAGTTCCCGGGACAGGGTTCCAAACATTCAGTACTTC. This chain links TRBV6-5 with TRBJ2-4; TRBD1 agrees at 9 bases. The ends lost 4 bases at V and 6 bases at J; junction bases unmatched: 7. Looked up from germline, CDR1 is MNHEY and CDR2 is SVGAGI. The CDR3 is 15 amino acids.